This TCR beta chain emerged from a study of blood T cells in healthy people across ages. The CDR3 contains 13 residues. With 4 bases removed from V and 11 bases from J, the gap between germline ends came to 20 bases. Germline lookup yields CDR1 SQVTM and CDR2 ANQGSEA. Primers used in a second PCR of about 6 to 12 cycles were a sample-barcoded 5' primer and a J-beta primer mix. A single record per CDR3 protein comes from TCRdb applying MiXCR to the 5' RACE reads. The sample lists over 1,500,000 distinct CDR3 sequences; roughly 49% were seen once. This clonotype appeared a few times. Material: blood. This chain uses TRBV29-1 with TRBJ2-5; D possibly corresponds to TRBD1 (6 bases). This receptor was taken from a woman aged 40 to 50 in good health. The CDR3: CSVAKGVDNEQYF. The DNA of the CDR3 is TGCAGCGTTGCGAAGGGGGTGGACAATGAGCAGTACTTC. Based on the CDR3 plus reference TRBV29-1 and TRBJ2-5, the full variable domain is SAVISQKPSRDICQRGTSLTIQCQVDSQVTMMFWYRQQPGQSLTLIATANQGSEATYESGFVIDKFPISRPNLTFSTLTVSNMSPEDSSIYLCSVAKGVDNEQYFGPGTRLLVL.